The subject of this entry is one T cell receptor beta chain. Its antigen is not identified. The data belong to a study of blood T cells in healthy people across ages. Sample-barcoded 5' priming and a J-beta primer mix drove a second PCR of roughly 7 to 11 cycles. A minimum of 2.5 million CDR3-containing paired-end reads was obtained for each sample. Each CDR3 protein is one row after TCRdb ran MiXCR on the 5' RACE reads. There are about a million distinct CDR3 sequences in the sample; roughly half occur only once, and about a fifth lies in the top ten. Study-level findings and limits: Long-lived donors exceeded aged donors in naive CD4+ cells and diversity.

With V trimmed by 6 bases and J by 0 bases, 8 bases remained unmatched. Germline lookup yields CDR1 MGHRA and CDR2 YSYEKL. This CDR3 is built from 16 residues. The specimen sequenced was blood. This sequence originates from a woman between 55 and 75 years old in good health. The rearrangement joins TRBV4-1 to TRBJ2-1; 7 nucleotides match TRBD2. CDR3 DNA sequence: TGCGCCAGCAGGCCACGAACTAGCGACTCCTACAATGAGCAGTTCTTC. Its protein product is CASRPRTSDSYNEQFF.